Sequencing of this T cell receptor (beta chain) was carried out in a study of T cells after yellow fever vaccination. TCRdb independently ran MiXCR on the 5' RACE reads; one entry per CDR3 protein. The repertoire consists of hundreds of thousands of distinct CDR3 sequences, with around an eighth occurring once and the leading ten covering under 15%. Turning to this clonotype: Its target is unknown.

V lost 7 bases, J lost 6 bases, and 6 bases stayed unmatched. The CDR3 has 13 amino acids. Germline CDR1 DFQATT, CDR2 SNEGSKA (reference sequence). The study's findings and limits: The booster saw the reappearance of most primary-vaccination clones (around 96% CD4, around 88% CD8).

The chain recombines TRBV20-1 with TRBJ2-5, with 12 nucleotides matching TRBD2. The sequence came from a man under 40 who received the YFV17D yellow fever vaccine. Sequenced here: PBMCs, sampled on the day of the yellow fever booster vaccination. CDR3 DNA sequence: TGCAGTGGGGAACTAGCGGGAGGACAGACCCAGTACTTC. It translates to CSGELAGGQTQYF.